This T cell receptor beta chain comes out of a study of CD8 T cells in ankylosing spondylitis. Study-wide findings and caveats: Eight highly homologous variants made up a TCR beta motif, and this motif appeared characteristic of ankylosing spondylitis blood. Relatively rare in peripheral blood, disease-linked clones were also CD8+.

Using its own MiXCR run on the 5' RACE reads, TCRdb lists one record per CDR3 protein. The sample has about 330,000 distinct CDR3 sequences, approximately 8% seen once. With respect to this clonotype: Its antigen remains unidentified.

The V segment lost 8 bases and the J segment 9 bases; nucleotides outside the gene matches: 6. Germline V gene lookup returns CDR1 MNHEY and CDR2 SMNVEV (reference sequence). The CDR3 is 11 residues long. V gene TRBV27 combines with J gene TRBJ1-1; the match to TRBD1 covers 7 bases. The origin of this receptor is a male donor with ankylosing spondylitis. Sequenced input: blood, either unsorted or a sorted T cell fraction (not recorded which). Here the CDR3 reads CASAGQQKAFF. CDR3 sequence (DNA): TGTGCCAGCGCGGGACAGCAAAAAGCTTTCTTT.